The 32 T cell receptor beta chains below were found in one sample sequenced in a study of T cells in Graves' hyperthyroidism and ophthalmopathy. RNA transcripts provided the source from which TCR beta CDR3 regions were amplified. The HTBI primer set drove a first-round RT-PCR of the TCR CDR3. MiXCR was run by TCRdb on the multiplex PCR reads, yielding one entry per CDR3 protein. Among 45,000 to 60,000 distinct CDR3 sequences listed, around half were seen once. The sequencing input was blood. The receptors here all came from a woman aged 25 to 45 with Graves' ophthalmopathy.

V is TRBV24-1 and J is TRBJ1-3; a weak D match, TRBD1 (6 bases). The germline V gene encodes CDR1 KGHDR and CDR2 SFDVKD. V was shortened by 8 bases and J by 0 bases, with 16 bases between the two germline ends. The CDR3 has 16 amino acids. CDR3 in amino acids: CATIRTATDSGNTIYF. CDR3 DNA sequence: TGTGCCACCATTCGGACAGCAACTGACTCTGGAAACACCATATATTTT.

A note on this clonotype: Just one base apart from a much larger clone, this may be a read error. The rearrangement links TRBV28 to TRBJ2-6, with D hard to call. This CDR3 contains 15 residues. Trimming shortened V by 1 base and J by 0 bases, and 4 bases separated the two germline ends. Germline V gives CDR1 MDHEN, CDR2 SYDVKM. Here the CDR3 reads CASSLSASGANVLTF. The CDR3, as DNA: TGTGCCAGCAGTTTATCCGCCTCTGGGGCCAACGTCCTGACTTTC.

The rearrangement joins TRBV2 to TRBJ1-1, with 7 bases lining up with TRBD1. The CDR3 length is 14 residues. CDR1 SNHLY and CDR2 FYNNEI come from the germline V gene. V lost 4 bases, J lost 2 bases, and 4 bases stayed unmatched. This CDR3 is CASSAVGGNTEAFF. For the CDR3, the DNA is TGTGCCAGCAGTGCGGTAGGGGGCAACACTGAAGCTTTCTTT.

The rearrangement uses TRBV20-1 and TRBJ2-7, with 11 bases lining up with TRBD2. V shed 0 bases and J 3 bases; nucleotides not matched to a gene: 7. Germline loops: CDR1 DFQATT, CDR2 SNEGSKA (reference sequence). This CDR3 spans 16 amino acids. The CDR3 loop is CSARDRSSGRFYEQYF. The DNA of the CDR3 is TGCAGTGCTAGAGATAGGTCTAGCGGGAGGTTCTACGAGCAGTACTTC.

The chain carries TRBV5-5 and TRBJ1-5; D is possibly TRBD1 (5 bases). The CDR3 contains 13 residues. Trimming removed 6 bases from V and 11 bases from J, with 18 bases in between. Germline-derived CDR1 and CDR2 are SGHKS and YYEKEE (reference sequence). CDR3 sequence (DNA): TGTGCCAGCAATAACGCCATGGGGGAGACCCAGCATTTT. Translated, it gives CASNNAMGETQHF.

This clonotype occurred many times. V and J are TRBV7-9 and TRBJ1-1; D is possibly TRBD1 (6 bases). Per the germline V gene, CDR1 is SEHNR and CDR2 is FQNEAQ (reference sequence). The V gene lost 5 bases and the J gene lost 0 bases, with 10 bases spanning the gap. The CDR3 length is 14 residues. The CDR3 spells CASSTGTLNTEAFF. The CDR3 nucleotides read TGTGCCAGCAGCACGGGGACATTGAACACTGAAGCTTTCTTT. Variable domain in full (rest from reference TRBV7-9 and TRBJ1-1): DTGVSQNPRHKITKRGQNVTFRCDPISEHNRLYWYRQTLGQGPEFLTYFQNEAQLEKSRLLSDRFSAERPKGSFSTLEIQRTEQGDSAMYLCASSTGTLNTEAFFGQGTRLTVV.

This chain uses TRBV7-8 with TRBJ1-2; D remains ambiguous. The germline CDR1 and CDR2 sequences are SGHVS and FQNEAQ. The germline V and J ends were trimmed by 5 bases and 5 bases, with 12 bases remaining between them. CDR3 size: 13 residues. DNA of the CDR3: TGTGCCAGCAGCCCTGACAAGGGATATGGCTACACCTTC. Translation: CASSPDKGYGYTF.

The V and J genes are TRBV27 and TRBJ1-1, with no clear D. Trimming removed 2 bases from V and 1 base from J, with 8 bases in between. The germline gives CDR1 MNHEY, CDR2 SMNVEV (reference sequence). This CDR3 contains 14 residues. The CDR3 DNA is TGTGCCAGCAGTTTAAACACGCAGAACACTGAAGCTTTCTTT. It is translated as CASSLNTQNTEAFF.

By share, this clonotype ranks as medium-sized. The chain is built from TRBV15 and TRBJ1-1; 8 bases match TRBD1. After removal of 3 bases from V and 5 bases from J, the junction contained 5 bases not matched to a gene. The length of the CDR3 is 14 residues. Germline CDR1 and CDR2: LNHNV and YYDKDF (reference sequence). The CDR3 DNA reads as TGTGCCACCAGCAGGAGGACAGGGCGAACTGAAGCTTTCTTT. This codes for CATSRRTGRTEAFF.

To note about this clonotype: No conserved phenylalanine or tryptophan ends this CDR3, so it is likely a read error. The CDR3 coding sequence is TGTGCCAGCAGCCCACGGACTAGCGGGGGAAACCTGCAGTACCTC. Its translation is CASSPRTSGGNLQYL. V and J are TRBV7-6 and TRBJ2-7; 13 nucleotides align to TRBD2. The CDR3 has 15 residues. Looked up from germline, CDR1 is SGHVS and CDR2 is FNYEAQ. Trimming cost V 5 bases and J 9 bases; bases outside gene matches: 10.

The rearrangement links TRBV27 to TRBJ2-5; the match to TRBD2 covers 14 bases. The CDR3 contains 18 residues. The trim removed 5 bases at V and 5 bases at J, leaving 13 bases unmatched. Per germline, CDR1 MNHEY and CDR2 SMNVEV (reference sequence). This CDR3 reads CASSRPGTSGRGWETQYF. DNA of the CDR3: TGTGCCAGCAGTCGTCCCGGGACTAGCGGGAGAGGATGGGAGACCCAGTACTTC.

Remarks on this clonotype: The junction differs from germline at one of its ends, possibly a read error. The chain recombines TRBV29-1 with TRBJ2-1; D is possibly TRBD1 or TRBD2 (5 bases each). The CDR3 has 10 residues. Per the germline V gene, CDR1 is SQVTM and CDR2 is ANQGSEA. The chain's CDR3 is CSVDSGEGTF. The CDR3 DNA follows: TGCAGCGTTGACAGCGGAGAGGGGACCTTC.

The rearrangement links TRBV7-9 to TRBJ2-7; 7 nucleotides agree with TRBD2. The junction had 16 bases not matched to a gene; V was cut back by 2 bases and J by 0 bases. CDR3 length: 19 amino acids. Germline loops: CDR1 SEHNR, CDR2 FQNEAQ (reference sequence). The CDR3 is CASSLNGGGAPPCSYEQYF. CDR3 in DNA: TGTGCCAGCAGCTTAAACGGCGGGGGTGCACCTCCGTGCTCCTACGAGCAGTACTTC.

The genes are TRBV20-1 and TRBJ1-4; D possibly corresponds to TRBD1 (5 bases). CDR1 is DFQATT and CDR2 is SNEGSKA in the germline V gene (reference sequence). The ends were cut back, 4 bases at V and 6 bases at J, with 12 bases in the middle. This CDR3 has 13 residues. CDR3: CSATSGGDEKLFF. In nucleotides, the CDR3 is TGCAGTGCTACTAGCGGGGGGGATGAAAAACTGTTTTTT.

This CDR3 reads CASSRTGDGYTF. The CDR3 nucleotides read TGTGCCAGCAGCCGCACAGGGGACGGCTACACCTTC. The chain is built from TRBV6-5 and TRBJ1-2, with 7 bases identical to TRBD1. CDR1 is MNHEY and CDR2 is SVGAGI in the germline V gene. After removal of 6 bases from V and 8 bases from J, the junction contained 6 bases not matched to a gene. The CDR3 sequence is 12 residues long.

The CDR3 is CATSRTGDAYEQYF. The CDR3 coding sequence is TGTGCCACCAGCAGGACAGGGGATGCCTACGAGCAGTACTTC. The genes are TRBV15 and TRBJ2-7, with 8 bases fitting TRBD1. This CDR3 contains 14 residues. With V trimmed by 3 bases and J by 2 bases, 3 bases remained unmatched. In germline, CDR1 is LNHNV, CDR2 YYDKDF (reference sequence).

The rearrangement links TRBV12-3 or TRBV12-4 to TRBJ2-3; 7 bases are a match to TRBD1. V lost 6 bases, J lost 2 bases, and 2 bases stayed unmatched. The CDR3 has 13 amino acids. The chain's CDR3 is CASRQGNTDTQYF. CDR3 DNA: TGTGCCAGCAGACAGGGGAACACAGATACGCAGTATTTT.

The chain is built from TRBV20-1 and TRBJ1-1; D is undetermined. Germline-derived CDR1 and CDR2 are DFQATT and SNEGSKA (reference sequence). The CDR3 is 11 residues long. V shed 0 bases and J shed 5 bases, with 4 bases lying between them. CDR3 sequence: CSARDRTEAFF. For the CDR3, the DNA is TGCAGTGCTAGAGATAGGACTGAAGCTTTCTTT.

The chain joins TRBV20-1 to TRBJ2-6, with D perhaps matching TRBD1 (5 bases). V shed 3 bases and J shed 4 bases, with 7 bases lying between them. Looked up from germline, CDR1 is DFQATT and CDR2 is SNEGSKA (reference sequence). There are 13 residues in the CDR3. The CDR3 region is CSARGPGANVLTF. The CDR3 DNA reads TGCAGTGCTAGGGGGCCCGGGGCCAACGTCCTGACTTTC.

The gene calls are TRBV20-1 and TRBJ1-5, with 7 bases lining up with TRBD1. Germline lookup yields CDR1 DFQATT and CDR2 SNEGSKA (reference sequence). The V and J ends lost 2 bases and 6 bases, in that order; junction bases with no gene match: 10. The CDR3 is 15 amino acids. The CDR3 region has the DNA TGCAGTGCTAGAAACCCTACAGGGGACAGTCAGCCCCAGCATTTT. This codes for CSARNPTGDSQPQHF.

About this clonotype itself: At one end the junction does not follow the germline gene, possibly because of a read error. V is TRBV7-6 and J is TRBJ2-7, with 7 bases lining up with TRBD2. The CDR3 extends over 15 amino acids. Germline V CDR1 and CDR2: SGHVS, FNYEAQ. The CDR3 region is CASTSSLGGSYEQCF. The CDR3 coding sequence is TGTGCCAGCACCTCATCGCTGGGAGGGAGTTACGAGCAGTGCTTC.

Notes on this clonotype: Since a much larger clone is just one base distant, this may be a read error. The chain carries TRBV11-3 and TRBJ2-7; no firm D call. Germline loops: CDR1 SGHNT, CDR2 YENEEA. This CDR3 comprises 14 residues. The V and J ends lost 5 bases and 2 bases respectively, with 13 bases between them. The CDR3 reads CASSAGPSAYEQYF. CDR3 sequence (DNA): TGTGCCAGCAGCGCCGGACCCAGCGCCTACGAGCAGTACTTC.

V and J are TRBV10-3 and TRBJ2-7, with D tentatively TRBD1 (6 bases). Germline V gene lookup returns CDR1 ENHRY and CDR2 SYGVKD. The CDR3 loop spans 13 amino acids. V dropped 11 bases and J dropped 2 bases, with 16 bases sitting between them. The CDR3 bases are TGTGCCTCAAGGACAGCAATTACCTACGAGCAGTACTTC. Amino acids: CASRTAITYEQYF.

The chain recombines TRBV7-9 with TRBJ2-5; a weak D match, TRBD1 (5 bases). The CDR3 spans 13 residues. Germline assignment: CDR1 SEHNR and CDR2 FQNEAQ (reference sequence). The V end lost 5 bases, the J end lost 4 bases, and 11 bases lay between the germline ends. The CDR3 DNA reads TGTGCCAGCAGCGCCAGGGATGGAGAGACCCAGTACTTC. Its protein product is CASSARDGETQYF.

This chain connects TRBV20-1 to TRBJ2-7; D perhaps matches TRBD1 (6 bases). Trimming stripped 0 bases from V and 5 bases from J, with 23 bases between. The V gene's germline CDR1 is DFQATT and CDR2 SNEGSKA (reference sequence). This CDR3 has 17 residues. The CDR3 loop reads CSARDPRDTGESNEQYF. Written as DNA, the CDR3 is TGCAGTGCTAGAGATCCGAGGGACACCGGGGAGTCCAACGAGCAGTACTTC.

J is TRBJ1-1 and V is TRBV5-1; possibly TRBD1 for D (6 bases). Germline values: CDR1 SGHRS, CDR2 YFSETQ. The ends were cut back, 4 bases at V and 1 base at J, with 20 bases in the middle. The CDR3 has 17 residues. In DNA, the CDR3 is TGCGCCAGCAGCCCGGACCGGACAGTATATACGAACACTGAAGCTTTCTTT. Its protein is CASSPDRTVYTNTEAFF.

This clonotype was counted many times. The chain couples TRBV20-1 to TRBJ1-2; tentatively, D is TRBD1 (6 bases). CDR3 length: 14 residues. CDR1 and CDR2 from the germline V gene are DFQATT and SNEGSKA (reference sequence). V shed 1 base and J shed 2 bases, with 11 bases lying between them. CDR3 bases: TGCAGTGCTAGAGCCCCAGGACAGAACTATGGCTACACCTTC. The encoded protein is CSARAPGQNYGYTF.

This clonotype occurred many times. The chain recombines TRBV19 with TRBJ2-7, with TRBD2 identical over 13 bases. J lost 4 bases, V lost 4 bases, and 7 bases had no gene match. CDR1 is LNHDA and CDR2 is SQIVND in the germline V gene (reference sequence). The CDR3 spans 16 residues. In DNA, the CDR3 is TGTGCCAGTAGTACCGGGACTAGCGGGAATCGTTACGAGCAGTACTTC. It translates to CASSTGTSGNRYEQYF.

The chain uses TRBV20-1 and TRBJ2-5; a weak D match, TRBD1 (5 bases). The germline V gene encodes CDR1 DFQATT and CDR2 SNEGSKA (reference sequence). This CDR3 is 13 amino acids long. CDR3 nucleotide sequence: TGCAGCGTTCTTAGGGGTTGCCAAGAGACCCAGTACTTC. Translating gives CSVLRGCQETQYF.

The chain is built from TRBV20-1 and TRBJ1-5; D unclear. Trimming took off 2 bases at V and 4 bases at J, with 21 bases between the two ends. CDR3 size: 17 residues. CDR1 and CDR2 (germline): DFQATT, SNEGSKA (reference sequence). CDR3 protein: CSARSGYPAGVNQPQHF. As DNA, the CDR3 is TGCAGTGCTAGATCGGGGTATCCCGCCGGCGTTAATCAGCCCCAGCATTTT.

Turning to this clonotype: Lacking the conserved final phenylalanine or tryptophan, this CDR3 likely reflects a read error. The DNA is omitted, as the CDR3 cannot be located on it reliably, and the CDR3 follows TCRdb's listing. This sequence joins TRBV10-1 and TRBJ2-2. Germline-derived CDR1 and CDR2 are WNHNN and SYGVQD (reference sequence). The CDR3 is 9 amino acids long, termini counted. CDR3 residues: CASSESGVG.

The V and J genes are TRBV6-4 and TRBJ2-5; no clear D gene. The CDR3 sequence is 14 residues long. V dropped 3 bases and J dropped 5 bases, with 13 bases sitting between them. Germline V gene lookup returns CDR1 MRHNA and CDR2 SNTAGT. CDR3 residues: CASSETANGETQYF. CDR3 nucleotide sequence: TGTGCCAGCAGTGAAACCGCTAATGGGGAGACCCAGTACTTC.